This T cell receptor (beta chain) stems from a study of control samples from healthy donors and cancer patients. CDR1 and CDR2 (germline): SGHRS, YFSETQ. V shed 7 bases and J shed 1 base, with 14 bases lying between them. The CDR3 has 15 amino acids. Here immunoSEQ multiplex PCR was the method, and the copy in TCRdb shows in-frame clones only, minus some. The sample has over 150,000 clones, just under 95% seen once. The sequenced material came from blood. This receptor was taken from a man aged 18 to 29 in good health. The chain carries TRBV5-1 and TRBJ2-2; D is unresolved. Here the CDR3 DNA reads TGCGCCAGCTTCCCTGGGGATCTGAACACCGGGGAGCTGTTTTTT. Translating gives CASFPGDLNTGELFF.